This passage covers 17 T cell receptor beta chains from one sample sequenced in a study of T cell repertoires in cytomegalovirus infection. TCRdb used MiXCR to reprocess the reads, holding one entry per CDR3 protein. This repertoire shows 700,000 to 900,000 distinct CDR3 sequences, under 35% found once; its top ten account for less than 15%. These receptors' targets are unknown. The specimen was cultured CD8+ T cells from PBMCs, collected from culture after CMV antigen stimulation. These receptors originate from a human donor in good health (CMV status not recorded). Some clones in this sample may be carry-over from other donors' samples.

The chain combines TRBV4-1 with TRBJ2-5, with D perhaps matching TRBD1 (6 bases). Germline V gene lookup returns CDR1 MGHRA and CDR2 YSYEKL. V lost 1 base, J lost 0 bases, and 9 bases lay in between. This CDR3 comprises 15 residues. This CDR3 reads CASSQARTDQETQYF. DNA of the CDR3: TGCGCCAGCAGCCAAGCCCGGACAGACCAAGAGACCCAGTACTTC.

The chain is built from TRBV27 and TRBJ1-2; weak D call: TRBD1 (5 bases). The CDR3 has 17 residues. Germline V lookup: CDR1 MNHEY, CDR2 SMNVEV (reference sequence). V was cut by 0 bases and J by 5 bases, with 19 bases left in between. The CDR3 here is CASSLSGLAGVWYGYTF. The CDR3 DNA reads TGTGCCAGCAGTTTATCGGGACTGGCGGGTGTTTGGTATGGCTACACCTTC.

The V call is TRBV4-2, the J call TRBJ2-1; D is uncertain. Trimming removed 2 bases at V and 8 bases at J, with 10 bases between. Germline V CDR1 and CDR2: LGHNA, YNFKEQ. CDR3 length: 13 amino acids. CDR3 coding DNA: TGTGCCAGCAGCCAAAAGCCAATCCATGAGCAGTTCTTC. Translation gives CASSQKPIHEQFF.

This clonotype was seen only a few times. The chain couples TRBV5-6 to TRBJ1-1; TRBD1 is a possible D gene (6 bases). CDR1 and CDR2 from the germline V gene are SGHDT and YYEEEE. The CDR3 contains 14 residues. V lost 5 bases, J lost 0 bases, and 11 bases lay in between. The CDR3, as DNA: TGTGCCAGCAGAGGACAGTCCTTGAACACTGAAGCTTTCTTT. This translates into CASRGQSLNTEAFF.

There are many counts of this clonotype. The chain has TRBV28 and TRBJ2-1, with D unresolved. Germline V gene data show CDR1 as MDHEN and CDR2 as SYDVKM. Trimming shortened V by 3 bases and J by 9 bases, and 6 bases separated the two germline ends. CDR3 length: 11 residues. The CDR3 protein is CASSFGLEQFF. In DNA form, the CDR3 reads TGTGCCAGCAGTTTCGGCCTTGAGCAGTTCTTC.

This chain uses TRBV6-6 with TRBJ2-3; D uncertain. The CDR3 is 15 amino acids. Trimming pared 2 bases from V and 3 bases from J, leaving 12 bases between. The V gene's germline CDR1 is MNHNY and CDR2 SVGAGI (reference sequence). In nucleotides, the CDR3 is TGTGCCAGCAGTTACCCTGGTCCTAGAACAGATACGCAGTATTTT. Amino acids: CASSYPGPRTDTQYF.

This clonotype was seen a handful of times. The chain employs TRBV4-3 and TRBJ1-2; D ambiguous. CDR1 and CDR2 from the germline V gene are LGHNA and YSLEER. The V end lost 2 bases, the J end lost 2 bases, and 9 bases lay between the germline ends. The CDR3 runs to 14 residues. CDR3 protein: CASSQLGPNYGYTF. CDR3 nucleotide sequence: TGCGCCAGCAGCCAACTTGGACCGAACTATGGCTACACCTTC.

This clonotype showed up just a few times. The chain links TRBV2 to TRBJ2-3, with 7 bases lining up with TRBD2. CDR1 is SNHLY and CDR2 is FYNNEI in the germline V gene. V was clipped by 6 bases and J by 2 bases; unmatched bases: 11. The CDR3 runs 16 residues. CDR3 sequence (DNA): TGTGCCAGCAGAAACCTGAAGAGCGGGACCACAGATACGCAGTATTTT. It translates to CASRNLKSGTTDTQYF.

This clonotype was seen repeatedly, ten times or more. CDR3 sequence: CASSLAGASYNEQFF. The CDR3 DNA reads as TGTGCCAGCAGCTTGGCGGGGGCTTCTTACAATGAGCAGTTCTTC. The J gene is TRBJ2-1, the V gene TRBV7-8, with TRBD2 as a possible D gene (7 bases). Germline CDR1 SGHVS, CDR2 FQNEAQ. The V end lost 3 bases, the J end lost 4 bases, and 13 bases lay between the germline ends. The CDR3 is 15 amino acids. The full variable domain, completed using reference TRBV7-8 and TRBJ2-1, is GAGVSQSPRYKVAKRGQDVALRCDPISGHVSLFWYQQALGQGPEFLTYFQNEAQLDKSGLPSDRFFAERPEGSVSTLKIQRTQQEDSAVYLCASSLAGASYNEQFFGPGTRLTVL.

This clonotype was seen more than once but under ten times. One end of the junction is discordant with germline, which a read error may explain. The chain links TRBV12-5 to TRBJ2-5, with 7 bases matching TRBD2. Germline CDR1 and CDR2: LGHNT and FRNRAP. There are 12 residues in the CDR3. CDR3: CASGLDRTSPHF. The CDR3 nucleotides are TGTGCTAGTGGTTTGGACAGGACTAGTCCGCACTTC. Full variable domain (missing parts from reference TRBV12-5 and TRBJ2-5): DARVTQTPRHKVTEMGQEVTMRCQPILGHNTVFWYRQTMMQGLELLAYFRNRAPLDDSGMPKDRFSAEMPDATLATLKIQPSEPRDSAVYFCASGLDRTSPHFGPGTRLLVL.

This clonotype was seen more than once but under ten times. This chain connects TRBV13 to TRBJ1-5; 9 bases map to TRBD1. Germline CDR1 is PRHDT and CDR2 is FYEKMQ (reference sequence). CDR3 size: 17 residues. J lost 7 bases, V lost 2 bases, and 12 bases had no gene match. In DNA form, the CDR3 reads TGTGCCAGCAGCTTAAACGAAGGGACAGGGAGGCAACAGCCCCAGCATTTT. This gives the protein CASSLNEGTGRQQPQHF.

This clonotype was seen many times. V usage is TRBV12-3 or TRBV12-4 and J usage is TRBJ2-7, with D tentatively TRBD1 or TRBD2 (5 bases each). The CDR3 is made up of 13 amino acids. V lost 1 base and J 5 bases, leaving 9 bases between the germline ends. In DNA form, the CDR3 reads TGTGCCAGCAGTTTAGGGGGGTTCGACGAGCAGTACGTC. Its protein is CASSLGGFDEQYV.

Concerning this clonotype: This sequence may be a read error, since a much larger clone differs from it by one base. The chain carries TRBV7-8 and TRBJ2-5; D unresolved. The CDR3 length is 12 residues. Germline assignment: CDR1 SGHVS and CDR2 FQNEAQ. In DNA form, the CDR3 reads TGTGCCAGCAACTTAAACGCAGAGACCCAGTACTTC. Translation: CASNLNAETQYF.

The CDR3 DNA follows: TGTGCCAGCAGCTTAATATCTAGGGAGCCCCAGCATTTT. Translated: CASSLISREPQHF. The chain has TRBV7-2 and TRBJ1-5, with unresolved D. V lost 2 bases to trimming and J lost 8 bases, with 10 bases between them. CDR3 size: 13 residues. Germline assignment: CDR1 SGHTA and CDR2 FQGNSA.

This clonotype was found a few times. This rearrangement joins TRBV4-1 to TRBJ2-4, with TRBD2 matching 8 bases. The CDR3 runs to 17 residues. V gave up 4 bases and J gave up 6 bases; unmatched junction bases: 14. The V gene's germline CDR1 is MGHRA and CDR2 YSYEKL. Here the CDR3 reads CASSPPGGGTTGNIQYF. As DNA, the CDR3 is TGCGCCAGCAGCCCGCCGGGCGGGGGGACCACCGGAAACATTCAGTACTTC.

CDR3 protein: CATSRDQGTGGTDTQYF. CDR3 nucleotide sequence: TGTGCCACCAGCAGAGATCAGGGGACAGGGGGCACAGATACGCAGTATTTT. V usage is TRBV15 and J usage is TRBJ2-3; 10 bases align to TRBD1. The germline CDR1 and CDR2 sequences are LNHNV and YYDKDF (reference sequence). There are 17 residues in the CDR3. J lost 1 base, V lost 0 bases, and 4 bases had no gene match.

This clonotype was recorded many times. Here the CDR3 DNA reads TGTGCCAGCAGCTACAGGGGAGGGGAGCTGTTTTTT. It codes for CASSYRGGELFF. The chain joins TRBV7-2 to TRBJ2-2; 7 bases map to TRBD1. The V gene end was trimmed by 4 bases and the J gene end by 8 bases; junction bases not matched to a gene: 1. Germline V gives CDR1 SGHTA, CDR2 FQGNSA. The CDR3 runs to 12 residues.